This T cell receptor (beta chain) is from a study of early T cells in non-severe SARS-CoV-2 infection. Turning to the study itself: Investigators sequenced bulk RNA drawn from unsorted whole blood, and chains remained unpaired.

At least ten counts were recorded for this clonotype. Antigen unknown. The library protocol tagged individual cDNA molecules with unique molecular identifiers. TCRdb re-analysed the 5' RACE reads in MiXCR, keeping a single row per CDR3 protein. The table records 45,000 to 70,000 distinct CDR3 sequences, around a tenth of them present only once. Overall study results and limits: Private and CD4 specificities were missed by VDJdb matching, which favored anti-spike CD8 responses.

The CDR3 loop spans 9 amino acids. Germline V gives CDR1 MNHEY, CDR2 SMNVEV (reference sequence). Trimming shortened V by 6 bases and J by 4 bases, and 0 bases separated the two germline ends. The receptor comes from an adult who was a healthcare worker with PCR-confirmed SARS-CoV-2 infection or an uninfected control (not recorded which). V usage is TRBV27 and J usage is TRBJ1-2, with D hard to call. Specimen: whole blood. DNA of the CDR3: TGTGCCAGCAGCTATGGCTACACCTTC. Protein product: CASSYGYTF.